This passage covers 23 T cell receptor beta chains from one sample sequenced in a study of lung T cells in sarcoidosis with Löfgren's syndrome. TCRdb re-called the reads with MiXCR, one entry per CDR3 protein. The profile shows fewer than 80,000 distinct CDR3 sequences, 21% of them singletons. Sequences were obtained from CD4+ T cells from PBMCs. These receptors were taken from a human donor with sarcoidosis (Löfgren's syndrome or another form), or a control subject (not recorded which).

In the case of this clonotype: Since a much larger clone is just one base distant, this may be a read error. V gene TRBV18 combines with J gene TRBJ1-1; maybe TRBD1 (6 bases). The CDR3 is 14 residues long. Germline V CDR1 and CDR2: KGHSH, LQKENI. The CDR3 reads CASSDTDGDTGAFF. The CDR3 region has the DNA TGTGCCAGCTCCGATACCGACGGGGACACTGGAGCTTTCTTT. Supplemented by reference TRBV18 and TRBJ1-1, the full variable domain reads NAGVMQNPRHLVRRRGQEARLRCSPMKGHSHVYWYRQLPEEGLKFMVYLQKENIIDESGMPKERFSAEFPKEGPSILRIQQVVRGDSAAYFCASSDTDGDTGAFFGQGTRLTVV.

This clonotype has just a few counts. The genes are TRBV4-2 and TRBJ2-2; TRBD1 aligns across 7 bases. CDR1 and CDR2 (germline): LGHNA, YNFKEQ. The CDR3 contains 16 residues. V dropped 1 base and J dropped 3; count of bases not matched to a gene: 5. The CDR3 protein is CASSQGGRGYTGELFF. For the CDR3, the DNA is TGTGCCAGCAGCCAAGGAGGCAGGGGGTACACCGGGGAGCTGTTTTTT.

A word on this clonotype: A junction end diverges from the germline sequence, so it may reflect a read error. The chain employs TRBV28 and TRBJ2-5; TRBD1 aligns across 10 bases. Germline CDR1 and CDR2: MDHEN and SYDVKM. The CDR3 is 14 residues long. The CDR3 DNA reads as TGTGCCAGCAGTTTAAGGACAGGGGGAGAGACCCGGTACTTC. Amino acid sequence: CASSLRTGGETRYF.

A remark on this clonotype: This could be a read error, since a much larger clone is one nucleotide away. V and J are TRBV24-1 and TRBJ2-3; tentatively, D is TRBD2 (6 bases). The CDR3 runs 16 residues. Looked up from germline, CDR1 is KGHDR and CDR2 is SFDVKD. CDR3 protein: CAASAGGTPGTDTQYF. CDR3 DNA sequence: TGTGCCGCCAGTGCTGGGGGGACCCCCGGCACAGATACGCAGTATTTT.

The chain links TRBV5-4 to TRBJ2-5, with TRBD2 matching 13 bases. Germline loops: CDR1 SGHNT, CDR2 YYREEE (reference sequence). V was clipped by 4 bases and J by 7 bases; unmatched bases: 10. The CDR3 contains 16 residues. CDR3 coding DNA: TGTGCCAGCAGCCCTGGGACTAGCGGGACTTCGGGGACCCAGTACTTC. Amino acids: CASSPGTSGTSGTQYF.

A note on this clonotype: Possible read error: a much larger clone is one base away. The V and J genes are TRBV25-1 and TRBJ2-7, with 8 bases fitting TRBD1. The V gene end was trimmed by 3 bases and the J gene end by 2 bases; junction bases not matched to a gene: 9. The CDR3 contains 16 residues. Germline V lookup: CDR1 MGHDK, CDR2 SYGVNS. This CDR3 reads CASSDSGTGHPYEQYF. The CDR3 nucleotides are TGTGCCAGCAGTGATTCCGGGACAGGTCACCCCTACGAGCAGTACTTC.

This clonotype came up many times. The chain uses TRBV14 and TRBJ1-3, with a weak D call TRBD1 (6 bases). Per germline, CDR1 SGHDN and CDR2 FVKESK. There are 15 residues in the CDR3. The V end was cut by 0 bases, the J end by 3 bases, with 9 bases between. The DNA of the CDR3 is TGTGCCAGCAGCCAAGACAGGGGAGGTGGAAACACCATATATTTT. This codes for CASSQDRGGGNTIYF.

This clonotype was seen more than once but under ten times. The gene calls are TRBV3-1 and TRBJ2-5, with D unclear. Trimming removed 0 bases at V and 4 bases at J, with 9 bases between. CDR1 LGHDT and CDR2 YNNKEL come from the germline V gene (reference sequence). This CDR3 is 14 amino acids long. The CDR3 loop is CASSQEISRETQYF. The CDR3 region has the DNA TGTGCCAGCAGCCAAGAAATTAGCAGAGAGACCCAGTACTTC.

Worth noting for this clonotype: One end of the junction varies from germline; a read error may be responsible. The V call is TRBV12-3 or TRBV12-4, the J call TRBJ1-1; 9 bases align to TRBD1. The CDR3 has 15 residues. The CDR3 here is CAGRPMTGGRTEAFF. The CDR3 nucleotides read TGTGCCGGCAGACCCATGACAGGGGGTAGGACTGAAGCTTTCTTT.

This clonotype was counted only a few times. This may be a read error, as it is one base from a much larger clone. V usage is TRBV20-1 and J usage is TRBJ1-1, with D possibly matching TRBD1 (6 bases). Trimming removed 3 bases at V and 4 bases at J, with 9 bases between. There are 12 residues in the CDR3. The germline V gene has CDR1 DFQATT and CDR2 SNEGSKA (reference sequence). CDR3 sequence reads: CSASAGVTEAFF. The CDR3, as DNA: TGCAGTGCTAGTGCAGGGGTCACTGAAGCTTTCTTT.

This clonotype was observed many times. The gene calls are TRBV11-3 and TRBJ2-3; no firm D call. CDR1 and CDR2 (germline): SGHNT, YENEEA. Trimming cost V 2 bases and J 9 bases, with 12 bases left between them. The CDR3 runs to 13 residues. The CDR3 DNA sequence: TGTGCCAGCAGCTTAAGGTTCGACCGGACGCAGTATTTT. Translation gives CASSLRFDRTQYF.

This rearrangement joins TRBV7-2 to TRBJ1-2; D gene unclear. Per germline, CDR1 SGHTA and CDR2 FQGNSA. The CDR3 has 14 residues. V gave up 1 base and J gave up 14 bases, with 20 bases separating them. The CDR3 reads CASSLVGSAANGTF. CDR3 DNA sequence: TGTGCCAGCAGCTTAGTGGGTTCGGCCGCCAATGGGACCTTC. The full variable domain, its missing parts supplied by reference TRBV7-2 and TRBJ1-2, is GAGVSQSPSNKVTEKGKDVELRCDPISGHTALYWYRQSLGQGLEFLIYFQGNSAPDKSGLPSDRFSAERTGGSVSTLTIQRTQQEDSAVYLCASSLVGSAANGTFGSGTRLTVV.

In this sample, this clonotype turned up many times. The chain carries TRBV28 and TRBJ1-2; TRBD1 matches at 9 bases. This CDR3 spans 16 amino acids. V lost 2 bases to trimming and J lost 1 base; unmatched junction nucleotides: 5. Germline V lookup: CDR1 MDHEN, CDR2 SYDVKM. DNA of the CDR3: TGTGCCAGCAGTTTAACAGGGGGCTATGATAACTATGGCTACACCTTC. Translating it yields CASSLTGGYDNYGYTF.

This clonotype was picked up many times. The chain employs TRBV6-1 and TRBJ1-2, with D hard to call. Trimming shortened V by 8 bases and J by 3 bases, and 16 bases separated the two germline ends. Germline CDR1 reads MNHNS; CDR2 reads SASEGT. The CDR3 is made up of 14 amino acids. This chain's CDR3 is CASATMLGDYGYTF. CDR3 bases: TGTGCCAGCGCCACGATGCTTGGGGACTATGGCTACACCTTC.

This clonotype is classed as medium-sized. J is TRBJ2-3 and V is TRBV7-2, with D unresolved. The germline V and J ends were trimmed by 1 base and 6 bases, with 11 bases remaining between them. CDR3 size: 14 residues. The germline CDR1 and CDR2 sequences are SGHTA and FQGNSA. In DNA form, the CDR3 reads TGTGCCAGCAGCTTAGACGGGTCGCGTGATACGCAGTATTTT. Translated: CASSLDGSRDTQYF.

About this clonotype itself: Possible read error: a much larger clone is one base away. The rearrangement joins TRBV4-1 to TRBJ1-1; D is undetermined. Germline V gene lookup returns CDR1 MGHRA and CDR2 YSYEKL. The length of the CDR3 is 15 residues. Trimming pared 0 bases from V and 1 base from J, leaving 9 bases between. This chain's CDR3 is CASSQDSAGNTEAFF. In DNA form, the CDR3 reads TGCGCCAGCAGCCAAGATAGTGCCGGGAACACTGAAGCTTTCTTT.

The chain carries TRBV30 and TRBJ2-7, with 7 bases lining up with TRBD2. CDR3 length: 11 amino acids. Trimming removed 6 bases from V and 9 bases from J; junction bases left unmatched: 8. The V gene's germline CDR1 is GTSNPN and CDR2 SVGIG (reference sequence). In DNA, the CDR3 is TGTGCCTGCCGACTAGCATCGGTGCAGTACTTC. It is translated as CACRLASVQYF.

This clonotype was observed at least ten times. CDR3: CASSEALAWEEAFF. CDR3 nucleotides: TGTGCCAGCAGTGAAGCGCTCGCTTGGGAGGAAGCTTTCTTT. The rearrangement joins TRBV6-1 to TRBJ1-1; D call uncertain. Germline V gene lookup returns CDR1 MNHNS and CDR2 SASEGT. The CDR3 has 14 amino acids. The ends were cut back, 0 bases at V and 8 bases at J, with 13 bases in the middle.

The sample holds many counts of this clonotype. CDR3 bases: TGTGCCAGCAGACCACCTGGGACAGGGGATAGAAGCGGCTACACCTTC. This sequence encodes CASRPPGTGDRSGYTF. V and J are TRBV6-1 and TRBJ1-2, with 10 bases fitting TRBD1. This CDR3 has 16 residues. V gave up 6 bases and J gave up 8 bases; unmatched junction bases: 15. In germline, CDR1 is MNHNS, CDR2 SASEGT.

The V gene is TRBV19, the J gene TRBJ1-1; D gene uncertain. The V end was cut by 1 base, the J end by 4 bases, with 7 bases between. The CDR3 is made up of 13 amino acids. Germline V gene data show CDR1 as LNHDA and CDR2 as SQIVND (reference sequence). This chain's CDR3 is CASSIVWGTEAFF. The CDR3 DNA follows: TGTGCCAGTAGTATAGTGTGGGGCACTGAAGCTTTCTTT. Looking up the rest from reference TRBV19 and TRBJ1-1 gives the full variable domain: DGGITQSPKYLFRKEGQNVTLSCEQNLNHDAMYWYRQDPGQGLRLIYYSQIVNDFQKGDIAEGYSVSREKKESFPLTVTSAQKNPTAFYLCASSIVWGTEAFFGQGTRLTVV.

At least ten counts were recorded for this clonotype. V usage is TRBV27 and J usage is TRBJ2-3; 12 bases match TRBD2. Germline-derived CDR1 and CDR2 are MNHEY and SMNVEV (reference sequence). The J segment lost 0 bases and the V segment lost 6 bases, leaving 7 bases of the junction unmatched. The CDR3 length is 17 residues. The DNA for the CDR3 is TGTGCCAGCAGCCCGACTAGCGGGAGCCGTAGCACAGATACGCAGTATTTT. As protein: CASSPTSGSRSTDTQYF.

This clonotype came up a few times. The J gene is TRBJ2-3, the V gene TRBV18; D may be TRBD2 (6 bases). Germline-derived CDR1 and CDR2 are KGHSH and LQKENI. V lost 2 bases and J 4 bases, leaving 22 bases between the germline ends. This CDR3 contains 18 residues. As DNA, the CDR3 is TGTGCCAGCTCACCAACTACACTAGCAAGGTTAAGCGCAGATACGCAGTATTTT. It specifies CASSPTTLARLSADTQYF.

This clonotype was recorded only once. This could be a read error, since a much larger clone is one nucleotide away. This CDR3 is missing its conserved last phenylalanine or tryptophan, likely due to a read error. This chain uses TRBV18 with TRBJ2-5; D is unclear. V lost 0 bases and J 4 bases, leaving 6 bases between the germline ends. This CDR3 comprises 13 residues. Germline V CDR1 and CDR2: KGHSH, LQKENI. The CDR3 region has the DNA TGTGCCAGCTCACCACCATCTGTAGAGACCCAGTACCTC. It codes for CASSPPSVETQYL.